This entry describes one TCR beta chain. Trimming stripped 6 bases from V and 5 bases from J, with 13 bases between. CDR3 length equals 13 residues. Looked up from germline, CDR1 is ENHRY and CDR2 is SYGVKD. These data are taken from a study of cytomegalovirus exposure and HLA in healthy donors. Primers for the PCR totalled 60 Vbeta and 13 Jbeta. The assay was immunoSEQ multiplex PCR, and TCRdb's table has in-frame clones only and misses some. The repertoire consists of 80,000 to 95,000 clones, with around 79% occurring once and the leading ten covering around 6%. This receptor was identified in a female donor in good health and CMV-seronegative. The chain uses TRBV10-3 and TRBJ1-1; D is perhaps TRBD1 (5 bases). The sample comprised PBMCs. The CDR3 is CAIRISGGTEAFF. CDR3 bases: TGTGCCATCAGGATATCGGGGGGGACTGAAGCTTTCTTT.